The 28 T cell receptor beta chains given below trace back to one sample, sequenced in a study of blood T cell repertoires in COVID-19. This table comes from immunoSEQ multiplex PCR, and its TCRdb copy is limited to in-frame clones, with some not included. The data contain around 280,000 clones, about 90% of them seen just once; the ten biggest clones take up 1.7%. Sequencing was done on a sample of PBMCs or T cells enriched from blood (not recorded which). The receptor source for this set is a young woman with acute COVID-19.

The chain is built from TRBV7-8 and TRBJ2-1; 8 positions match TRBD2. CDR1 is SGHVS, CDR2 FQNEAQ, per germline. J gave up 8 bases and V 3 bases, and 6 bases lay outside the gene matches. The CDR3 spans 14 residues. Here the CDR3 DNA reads TGTGCCAGCAGCTTCCGGGAGGGCCTAGATGAGCAGTTCTTC. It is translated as CASSFREGLDEQFF.

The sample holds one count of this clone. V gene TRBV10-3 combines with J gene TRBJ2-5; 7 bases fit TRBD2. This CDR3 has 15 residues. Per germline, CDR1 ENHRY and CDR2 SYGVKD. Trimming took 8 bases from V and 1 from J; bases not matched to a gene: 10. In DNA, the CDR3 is TGTGCCATCGGGGGGGTACATAGCCCCCAAGAGACCCAGTACTTC. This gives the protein CAIGGVHSPQETQYF.

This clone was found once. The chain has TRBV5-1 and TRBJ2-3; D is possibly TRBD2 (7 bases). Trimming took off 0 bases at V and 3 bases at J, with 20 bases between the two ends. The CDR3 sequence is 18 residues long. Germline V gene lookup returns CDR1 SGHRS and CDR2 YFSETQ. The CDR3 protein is CASSLGRGLAEPTDTQYF. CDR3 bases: TGCGCCAGCAGCTTGGGCCGGGGGCTAGCGGAGCCGACAGATACGCAGTATTTT.

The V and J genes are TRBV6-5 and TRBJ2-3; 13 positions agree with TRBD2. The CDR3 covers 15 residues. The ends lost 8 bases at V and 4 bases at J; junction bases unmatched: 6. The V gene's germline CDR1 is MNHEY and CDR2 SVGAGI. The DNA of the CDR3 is TGTGCCAGCTCCCAAACTAGCGGGAGGGCAGATACGCAGTATTTT. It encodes CASSQTSGRADTQYF.

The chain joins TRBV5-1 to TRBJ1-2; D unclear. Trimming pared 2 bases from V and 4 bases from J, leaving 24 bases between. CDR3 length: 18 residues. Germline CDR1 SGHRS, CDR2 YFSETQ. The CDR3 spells CASSFERPGKSRGYGYTF. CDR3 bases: TGCGCCAGCAGCTTTGAGCGGCCGGGGAAGTCCCGGGGCTATGGCTACACCTTC.

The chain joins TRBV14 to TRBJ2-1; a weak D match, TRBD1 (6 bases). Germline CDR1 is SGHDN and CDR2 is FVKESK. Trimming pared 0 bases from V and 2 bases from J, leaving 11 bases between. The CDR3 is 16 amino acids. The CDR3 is CASSQDTGRTYNEQFF. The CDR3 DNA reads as TGTGCCAGCAGCCAAGACACAGGGCGCACCTACAATGAGCAGTTCTTC.

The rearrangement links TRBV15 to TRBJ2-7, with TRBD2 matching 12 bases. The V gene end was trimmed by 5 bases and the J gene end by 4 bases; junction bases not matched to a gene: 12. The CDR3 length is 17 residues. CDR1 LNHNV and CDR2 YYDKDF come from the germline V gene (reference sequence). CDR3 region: CATSAPSGRAPEYEQYF. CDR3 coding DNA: TGTGCCACCAGCGCTCCTAGCGGGAGGGCCCCCGAATACGAGCAGTACTTC.

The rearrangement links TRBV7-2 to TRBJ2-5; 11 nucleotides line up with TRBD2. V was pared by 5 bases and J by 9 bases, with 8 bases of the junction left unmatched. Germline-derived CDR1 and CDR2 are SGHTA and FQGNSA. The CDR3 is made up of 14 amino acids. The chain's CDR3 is CASSAGTSGGPQYF. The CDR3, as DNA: TGTGCCAGCAGCGCCGGGACTAGCGGTGGACCCCAGTACTTC.

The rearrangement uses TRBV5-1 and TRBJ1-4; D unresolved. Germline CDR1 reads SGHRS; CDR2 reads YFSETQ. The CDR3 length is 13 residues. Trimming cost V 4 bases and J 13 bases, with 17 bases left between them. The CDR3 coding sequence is TGCGCCAGCAGCCCCGGCGCGGGGAATGGACTGTTTTTT. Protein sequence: CASSPGAGNGLFF.

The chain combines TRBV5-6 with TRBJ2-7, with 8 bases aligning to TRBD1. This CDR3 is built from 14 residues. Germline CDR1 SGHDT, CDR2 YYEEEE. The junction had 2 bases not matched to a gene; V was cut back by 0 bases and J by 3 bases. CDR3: CASSLGTGFYEQYF. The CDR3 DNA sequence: TGTGCCAGCAGCTTGGGGACAGGGTTCTACGAGCAGTACTTC.

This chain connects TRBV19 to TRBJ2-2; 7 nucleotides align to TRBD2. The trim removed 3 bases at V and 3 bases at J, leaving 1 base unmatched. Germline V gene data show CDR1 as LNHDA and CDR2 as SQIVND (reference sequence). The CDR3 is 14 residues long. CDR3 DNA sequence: TGTGCCAGTAGTATGGGGGGGGACACCGGGGAGCTGTTTTTT. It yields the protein CASSMGGDTGELFF.

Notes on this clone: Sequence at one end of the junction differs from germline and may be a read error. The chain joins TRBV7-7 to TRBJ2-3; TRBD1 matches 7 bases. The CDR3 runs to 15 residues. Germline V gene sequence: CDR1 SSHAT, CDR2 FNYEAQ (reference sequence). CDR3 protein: CASSFGVTGSDTQYF. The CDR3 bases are TGTGCTAGCAGCTTTGGGGTGACAGGGTCGGATACGCAGTATTTT.

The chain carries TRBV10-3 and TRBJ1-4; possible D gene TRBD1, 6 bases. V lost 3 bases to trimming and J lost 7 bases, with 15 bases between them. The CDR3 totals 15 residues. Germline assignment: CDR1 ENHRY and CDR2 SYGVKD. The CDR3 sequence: CAISESRTRGEKLFF. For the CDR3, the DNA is TGTGCCATCAGTGAAAGTCGGACCAGGGGTGAAAAACTGTTTTTT.

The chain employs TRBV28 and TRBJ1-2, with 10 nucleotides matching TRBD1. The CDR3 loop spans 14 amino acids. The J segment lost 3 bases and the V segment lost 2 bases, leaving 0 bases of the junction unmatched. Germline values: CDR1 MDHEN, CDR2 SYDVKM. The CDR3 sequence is CASSLGQGDYGYTF. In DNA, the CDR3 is TGTGCCAGCAGTTTAGGACAGGGGGACTATGGCTACACCTTC.

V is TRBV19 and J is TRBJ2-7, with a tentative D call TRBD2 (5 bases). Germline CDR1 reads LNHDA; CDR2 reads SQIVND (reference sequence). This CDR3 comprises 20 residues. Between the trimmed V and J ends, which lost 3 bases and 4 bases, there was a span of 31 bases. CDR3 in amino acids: CASSIAALRSAEGKGYEQYF. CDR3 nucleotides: TGTGCCAGTAGTATCGCTGCACTGAGATCCGCTGAGGGCAAAGGGTACGAGCAGTACTTC.

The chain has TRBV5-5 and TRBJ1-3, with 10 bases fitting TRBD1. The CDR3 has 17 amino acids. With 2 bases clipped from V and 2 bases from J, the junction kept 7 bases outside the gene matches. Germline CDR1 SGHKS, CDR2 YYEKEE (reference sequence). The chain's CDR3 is CASSFVWDRGAGNTIYF. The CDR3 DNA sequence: TGTGCCAGCAGCTTCGTTTGGGACAGGGGTGCTGGAAACACCATATATTTT.

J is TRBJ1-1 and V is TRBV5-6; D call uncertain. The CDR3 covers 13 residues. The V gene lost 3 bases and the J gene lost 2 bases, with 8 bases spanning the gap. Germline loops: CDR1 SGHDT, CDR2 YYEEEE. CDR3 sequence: CASSSLRNTEAFF. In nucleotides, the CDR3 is TGTGCCAGCAGCTCCCTACGAAACACTGAAGCTTTCTTT.

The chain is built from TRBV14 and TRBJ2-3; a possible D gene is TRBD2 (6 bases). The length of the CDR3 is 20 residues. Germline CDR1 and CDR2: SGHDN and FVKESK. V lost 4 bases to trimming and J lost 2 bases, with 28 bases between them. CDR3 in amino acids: CASSLSRRLELARDTDTQYF. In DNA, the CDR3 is TGTGCCAGCAGCCTATCACGGCGACTAGAACTCGCGCGGGACACAGATACGCAGTATTTT. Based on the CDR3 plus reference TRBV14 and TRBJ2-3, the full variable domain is EAGVTQFPSHSVIEKGQTVTLRCDPISGHDNLYWYRRVMGKEIKFLLHFVKESKQDESGMPNNRFLAERTGGTYSTLKVQPAELEDSGVYFCASSLSRRLELARDTDTQYFGPGTRLTVL.

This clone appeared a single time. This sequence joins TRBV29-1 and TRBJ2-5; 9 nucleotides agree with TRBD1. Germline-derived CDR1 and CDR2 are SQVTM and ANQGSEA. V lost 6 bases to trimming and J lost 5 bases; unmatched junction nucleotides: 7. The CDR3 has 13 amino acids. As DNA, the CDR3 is TGCAGCGTCAGGACAGGGGTCAGCGAGACCCAGTACTTC. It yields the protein CSVRTGVSETQYF.

CDR3 DNA: TGCAGCGGAAAATTGCGGGTCCAAGAGACCCAGTACTTC. Residues: CSGKLRVQETQYF. The chain uses TRBV29-1 and TRBJ2-5; maybe TRBD2 (5 bases). The V end was cut by 7 bases, the J end by 1 base, with 13 bases between. This CDR3 has 13 residues. From germline, CDR1 is SQVTM and CDR2 ANQGSEA. Full variable domain (rest looked up from reference TRBV29-1 and TRBJ2-5): SAVISQKPSRDICQRGTSLTIQCQVDSQVTMMFWYRQQPGQSLTLIATANQGSEATYESGFVIDKFPISRPNLTFSTLTVSNMSPEDSSIYLCSGKLRVQETQYFGPGTRLLVL.

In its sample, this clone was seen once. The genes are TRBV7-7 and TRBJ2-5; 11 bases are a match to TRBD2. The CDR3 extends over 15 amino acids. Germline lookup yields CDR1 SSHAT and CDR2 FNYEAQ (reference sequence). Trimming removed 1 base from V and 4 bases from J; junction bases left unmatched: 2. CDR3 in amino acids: CASSLGLAGGETQYF. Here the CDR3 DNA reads TGTGCCAGCAGCTTAGGGCTAGCGGGAGGAGAGACCCAGTACTTC. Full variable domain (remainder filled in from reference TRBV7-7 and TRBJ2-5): GAGVSQSPRYKVTKRGQDVTLRCDPISSHATLYWYQQALGQGPEFLTYFNYEAQPDKSGLPSDRFSAERPEGSISTLTIQRTEQRDSAMYRCASSLGLAGGETQYFGPGTRLLVL.

The CDR3 sequence is CASSFSGANVLTF. The CDR3 DNA sequence: TGTGCCAGTAGCTTCTCTGGGGCCAACGTCCTGACTTTC. This rearrangement joins TRBV19 to TRBJ2-6, with no clear D. Germline CDR1 is LNHDA and CDR2 is SQIVND (reference sequence). Trimming cost V 6 bases and J 0 bases, with 3 bases left between them. The CDR3 has 13 residues.

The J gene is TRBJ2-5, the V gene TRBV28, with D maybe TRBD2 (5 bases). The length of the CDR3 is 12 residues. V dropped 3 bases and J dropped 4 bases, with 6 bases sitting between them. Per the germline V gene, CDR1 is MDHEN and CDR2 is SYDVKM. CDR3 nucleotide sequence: TGTGCCAGCAGTTTTGGACTAGAGACCCAGTACTTC. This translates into CASSFGLETQYF. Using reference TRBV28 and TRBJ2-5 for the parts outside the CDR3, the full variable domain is DVKVTQSSRYLVKRTGEKVFLECVQDMDHENMFWYRQDPGLGLRLIYFSYDVKMKEKGDIPEGYSVSREKKERFSLILESASTNQTSMYLCASSFGLETQYFGPGTRLLVL.

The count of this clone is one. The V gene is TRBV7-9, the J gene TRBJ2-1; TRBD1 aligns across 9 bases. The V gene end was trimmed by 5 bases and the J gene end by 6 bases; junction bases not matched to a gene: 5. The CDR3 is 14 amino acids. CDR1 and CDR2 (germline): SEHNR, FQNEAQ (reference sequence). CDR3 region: CASSMTGGSNEQFF. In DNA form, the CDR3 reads TGTGCCAGCAGCATGACAGGGGGGTCCAATGAGCAGTTCTTC.

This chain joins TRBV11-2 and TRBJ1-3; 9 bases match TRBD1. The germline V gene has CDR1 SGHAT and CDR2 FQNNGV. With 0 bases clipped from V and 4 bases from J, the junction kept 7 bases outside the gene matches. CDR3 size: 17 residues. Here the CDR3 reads CASSLDSSGTGGNTIYF. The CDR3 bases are TGTGCCAGCAGCTTAGACTCATCCGGGACAGGGGGAAACACCATATATTTT. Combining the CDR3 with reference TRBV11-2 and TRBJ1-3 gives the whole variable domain EAGVAQSPRYKIIEKRQSVAFWCNPISGHATLYWYQQILGQGPKLLIQFQNNGVVDDSQLPKDRFSAERLKGVDSTLKIQPAKLEDSAVYLCASSLDSSGTGGNTIYFGEGSWLTVV.

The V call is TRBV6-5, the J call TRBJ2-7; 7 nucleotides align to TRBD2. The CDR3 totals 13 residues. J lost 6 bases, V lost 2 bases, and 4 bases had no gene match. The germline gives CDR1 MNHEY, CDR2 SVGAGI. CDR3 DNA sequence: TGTGCCAGCAGTTACGGGGCGGGAGTCGAGCAGTACTTC. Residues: CASSYGAGVEQYF.

The CDR3 DNA is TGTGCCAGCAGCTTCCGTGGTAGCCCCTCCGCCGAGCAGTACTTC. It codes for CASSFRGSPSAEQYF. This chain connects TRBV11-1 to TRBJ2-7; the D is unclear. The length of the CDR3 is 15 residues. Trimming cost V 3 bases and J 6 bases, with 18 bases left between them. CDR1 and CDR2 (germline): SGHAT, FQDESV (reference sequence).

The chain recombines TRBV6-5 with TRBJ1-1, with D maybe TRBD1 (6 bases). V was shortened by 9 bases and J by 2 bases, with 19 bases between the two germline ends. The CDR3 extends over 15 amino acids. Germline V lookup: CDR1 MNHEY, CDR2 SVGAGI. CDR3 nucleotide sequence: TGTGCCAGTTGGCTGGGATCAGGGGTAAACACTGAAGCTTTCTTT. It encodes CASWLGSGVNTEAFF.